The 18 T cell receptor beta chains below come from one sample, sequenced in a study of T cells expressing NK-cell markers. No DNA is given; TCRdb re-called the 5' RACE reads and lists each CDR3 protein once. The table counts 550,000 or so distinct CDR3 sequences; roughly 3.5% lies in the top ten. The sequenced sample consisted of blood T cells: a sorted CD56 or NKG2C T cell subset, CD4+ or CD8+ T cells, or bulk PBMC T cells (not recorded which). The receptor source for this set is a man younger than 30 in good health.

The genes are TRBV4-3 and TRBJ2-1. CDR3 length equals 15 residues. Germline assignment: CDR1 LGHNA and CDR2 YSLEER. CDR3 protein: CASSQELVFYNEQFF.

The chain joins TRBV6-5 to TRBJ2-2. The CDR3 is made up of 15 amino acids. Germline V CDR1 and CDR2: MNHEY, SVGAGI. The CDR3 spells CASSYSRIAGGELFF.

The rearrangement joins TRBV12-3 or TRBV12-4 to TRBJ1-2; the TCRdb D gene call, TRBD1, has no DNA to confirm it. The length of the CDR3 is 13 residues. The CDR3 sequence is CASSLAGGLDYTF.

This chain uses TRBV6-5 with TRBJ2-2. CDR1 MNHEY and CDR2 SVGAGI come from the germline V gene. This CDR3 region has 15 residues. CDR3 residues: CASSYRIGSSGELFF.

CDR3: CASSTLTRGTDTQYF. The chain carries TRBV28 and TRBJ2-3. There are 15 residues in the CDR3. Germline-derived CDR1 and CDR2 are MDHEN and SYDVKM.

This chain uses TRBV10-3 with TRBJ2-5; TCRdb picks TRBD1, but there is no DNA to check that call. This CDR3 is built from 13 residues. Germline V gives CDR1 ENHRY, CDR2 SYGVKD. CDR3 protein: CAARTGAQETQYF.

CDR3 region: CASSLAGPGQGAGTGELFF. The chain combines TRBV7-2 with TRBJ2-2; TCRdb indicates TRBD1, and absent DNA this call remains unverified. The CDR3 runs to 19 residues. Germline values: CDR1 SGHTA, CDR2 FQGNSA.

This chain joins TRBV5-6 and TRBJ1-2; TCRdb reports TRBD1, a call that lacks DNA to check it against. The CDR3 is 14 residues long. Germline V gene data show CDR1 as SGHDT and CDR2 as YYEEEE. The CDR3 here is CASSISGGTYGYTF. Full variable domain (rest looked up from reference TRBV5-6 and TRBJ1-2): DAGVTQSPTHLIKTRGQQVTLRCSPKSGHDTVSWYQQALGQGPQFIFQYYEEEERQRGNFPDRFSGHQFPNYSSELNVNALLLGDSALYLCASSISGGTYGYTFGSGTRLTVV.

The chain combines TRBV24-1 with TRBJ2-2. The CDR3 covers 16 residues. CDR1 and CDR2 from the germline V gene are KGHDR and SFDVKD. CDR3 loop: CATSDFPESNTGELFF.

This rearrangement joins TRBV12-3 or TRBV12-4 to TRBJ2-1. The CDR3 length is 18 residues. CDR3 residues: CASSLITLGARSYNEQFF.

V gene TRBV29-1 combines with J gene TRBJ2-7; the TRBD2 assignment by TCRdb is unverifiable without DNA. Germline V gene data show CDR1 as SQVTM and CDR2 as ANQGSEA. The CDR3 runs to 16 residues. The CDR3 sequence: CSVLAGGDRRSYEQYF.

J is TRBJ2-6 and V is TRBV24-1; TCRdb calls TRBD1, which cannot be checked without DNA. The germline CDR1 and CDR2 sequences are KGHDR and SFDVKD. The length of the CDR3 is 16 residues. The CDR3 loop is CATSDRQLSGANVLTF.

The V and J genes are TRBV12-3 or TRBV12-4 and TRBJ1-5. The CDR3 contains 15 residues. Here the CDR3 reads CASSPSPNSNQPQHF.

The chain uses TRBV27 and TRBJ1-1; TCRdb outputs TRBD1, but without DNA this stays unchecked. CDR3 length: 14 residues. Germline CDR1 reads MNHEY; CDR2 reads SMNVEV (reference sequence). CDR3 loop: CASRTGGESTEAFF.

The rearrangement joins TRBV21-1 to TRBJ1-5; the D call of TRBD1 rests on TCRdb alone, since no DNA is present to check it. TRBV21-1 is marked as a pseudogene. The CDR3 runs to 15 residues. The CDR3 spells CASSKGGRHNQPQHF.

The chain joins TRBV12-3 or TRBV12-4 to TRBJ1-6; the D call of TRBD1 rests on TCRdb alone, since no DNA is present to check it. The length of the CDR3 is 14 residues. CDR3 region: CASSFKGHNSPLHF.

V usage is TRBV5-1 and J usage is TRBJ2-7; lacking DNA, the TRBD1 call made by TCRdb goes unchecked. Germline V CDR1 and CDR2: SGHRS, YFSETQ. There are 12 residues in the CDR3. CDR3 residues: CASSSEGQAKYF. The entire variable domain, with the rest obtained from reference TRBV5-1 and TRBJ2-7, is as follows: KAGVTQTPRYLIKTRGQQVTLSCSPISGHRSVSWYQQTPGQGLQFLFEYFSETQRNKGNFPGRFSGRQFSNSRSEMNVSTLELGDSALYLCASSSEGQAKYFGPGTRLTVT.

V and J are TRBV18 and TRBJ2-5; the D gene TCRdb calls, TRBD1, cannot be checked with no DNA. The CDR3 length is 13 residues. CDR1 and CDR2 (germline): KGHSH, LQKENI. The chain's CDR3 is CASSPPSAQTQYF.